Listed below are T cell receptor beta chains from one sample, sequenced in a study of tumor and adjacent non-tumor tissue in lung cancer. TCRdb analysed the multiplex PCR reads with MiXCR anew, one entry per CDR3 protein. The sample has around 99,000 distinct CDR3 sequences, about 61% seen once; the top ten hold around a fifth. Material: distant non-tumor lung tissue. The receptors were gathered from a man in his fifties or sixties with non-small cell lung cancer. CDR3s include the opening cysteine and the closing phenylalanine or tryptophan. D genes are given only for firm matches. Expanded clones are given a class, and other clones once, few, many or no size at all.

clone_size,d_call,v_call,j_call,cdr3_nt,cdr3_aa
many,-,TRBV6-5,TRBJ2-4,TGTGCCAGCAGCCCCGGGAGTTCGATTCTAGCCAAAAACATTCAGTACTTC,CASSPGSSILAKNIQYF
-,-,TRBV20-1,TRBJ1-5,TGCAGTGCTAGGAAGACAGTCAATCAGCCCCAACAGTTT,CSARKTVNQPQQF
-,-,TRBV6-6,TRBJ1-4,TGTGCCAGCAGTTACGGTTCTACCTGGACAACAAATGAAAAACTGTTTTTT,CASSYGSTWTTNEKLFF
-,TRBD1,TRBV5-6,TRBJ2-2,TGTGCCAGGAGCTCAACAGGGGCCGGGGAGCTGTTTTTT,CARSSTGAGELFF
medium-sized,TRBD2,TRBV11-3,TRBJ2-7,TGTGCCAGCAGCCGGGGGGGGACTACGCGCTTCCCCGAGCAGTACTTC,CASSRGGTTRFPEQYF
medium-sized,TRBD2,TRBV11-2,TRBJ2-1,TGTGCCAGCAGCTTAGGAGGCGGGAGGGCCTCCAATGAGCAGTTCTTC,CASSLGGGRASNEQFF
-,-,TRBV6-1,TRBJ2-6,TGTGCCAGCAGGCCTAGGATATGGCTCGGAGTCTCTGGGGCCAACGTCCTGACTTTC,CASRPRIWLGVSGANVLTF
-,-,TRBV7-9,TRBJ2-2,TGTGCCAGCAGCTCCGAGCGGGACAGGCCCGGGGGGCTGTTTTTT,CASSSERDRPGGLFF
-,TRBD1,TRBV11-2,TRBJ2-1,TGTGCCAGCAACTCCGGACAGGGGGCCGATAAGGAGTTCTTC,CASNSGQGADKEFF
-,-,TRBV4-1,TRBJ2-2,TGCGCCAGCAGCCAAGGGAGGGGTTCGGGCACCGGGAAGCTGTTATTT,CASSQGRGSGTGKLLF
-,-,TRBV12-3/TRBV12-4,TRBJ1-4,-,CASRFGLGTEKLVF
-,-,TRBV19,TRBJ1-2,TGTGCCAGTAGTATCAAAACAGGGTTCACCTTC,CASSIKTGFTF
-,TRBD1,TRBV11-2,TRBJ1-4,TGTGTCAGCAGCCCCCGCAACGGACAGGGGGGTGAAGAACTGTTTTTC,CVSSPRNGQGGEELFF
-,-,TRBV13,TRBJ1-1,TGTACCAGCAGCCTCCCTTTGGCTACGAACACTGAAGCTTTCTTT,CTSSLPLATNTEAFF
-,-,TRBV4-1,TRBJ2-1,TGCGCCGGCAGCCATGCGGTGACAGAAAATGAGCAGTTCTTC,CAGSHAVTENEQFF
many,-,TRBV11-2,TRBJ1-5,TGTGCCAGCAGCCTAGAAAGGGGGGCAAGCCAGCCCCAGCATTTT,CASSLERGASQPQHF
many,-,TRBV6-2/TRBV6-3,TRBJ2-6,TGTGCCAGCAGGCCCTCGGGTCGCTGGGCCAACGTCCTGACTTTC,CASRPSGRWANVLTF
-,-,TRBV11-2,TRBJ2-1,TGTGCCGGCAGCCCGATGACTATCGGGGCATACAATGAGCAGTTCTTC,CAGSPMTIGAYNEQFF
-,-,TRBV28,TRBJ2-7,TGTGTCAGCAGTTTGGGACCAGTGGGAGGCTACGAGCAGTACTTC,CVSSLGPVGGYEQYF
-,-,TRBV6-2/TRBV6-3,TRBJ1-1,TGTGCCAGTACTCCAAACAGGGTAAGGACTGAAGCTTTCTTT,CASTPNRVRTEAFF
-,-,TRBV11-2,TRBJ1-1,TGTGCCAGCAACCCCGGGGGAGGGTCGGGCACTGAAGCTTTCTTT,CASNPGGGSGTEAFF
once,TRBD2,TRBV11-1,TRBJ2-1,TGTGCCAGCATCCCGCCGGGACTAGCGGGAAGACACAATGAGCAGTTCTTC,CASIPPGLAGRHNEQFF
-,-,TRBV3-1,TRBJ2-1,TGTGCCAGCAGCCCCGGGGGCCCAAATGAGCAGTTCTTC,CASSPGGPNEQFF
-,-,TRBV6-6,TRBJ2-2,TGTGCCAGCAGCCGGGCCTCGAACATCGGGGAGCTGTTTTTT,CASSRASNIGELFF
-,TRBD1,TRBV19,TRBJ2-7,TGTGCCAGTAGACTTCAAGGACAGGGGGCGATGAACGAGCAATACTTC,CASRLQGQGAMNEQYF
-,TRBD2,TRBV11-2,TRBJ2-1,TGTGCCAGTAGCCTCGGACTAGTCGATTACATCGAGCAGTTCTTC,CASSLGLVDYIEQFF
-,-,TRBV5-8,TRBJ1-2,TGTGCCAGCAGTCCGAGGACGGGCCGGGCTAACTATGACTGCACCTTT,CASSPRTGRANYDCTF
many,-,TRBV12-5,TRBJ1-3,TGTGCTAGTGAATTTGGGAATCGGGGGCTAATAGGAAACACCATATATTTT,CASEFGNRGLIGNTIYF
-,TRBD1,TRBV6-5,TRBJ2-1,TGTGCCAGCAGTTACCTACAGGGGGTAAGGAATGAGCAGTTCTTC,CASSYLQGVRNEQFF
many,TRBD1,TRBV5-6,TRBJ2-5,TGTGCCAGCAGCTGGAGGACAGGCCAAGAGACCCAGTACTTC,CASSWRTGQETQYF
few,TRBD2,TRBV20-1,TRBJ2-1,TGCAGTGCTAGGTCCCCGGGACTAGCGGGGGTCCGCTACAATGAGCAGTTCTTC,CSARSPGLAGVRYNEQFF
-,TRBD1,TRBV6-5,TRBJ2-7,TGTACCAACAGCCCCTTGGGGACAGGGGTTGAGCAGTACTTC,CTNSPLGTGVEQYF
-,-,TRBV10-3,TRBJ2-7,TGTGCCATTAGCCGGGACATAATCTACGAGCAGTACTTC,CAISRDIIYEQYF